The T cell receptor (beta chain) under discussion was sequenced for a study of T cell responses to AZD1222 COVID-19 vaccine. Study information: Pooled samples include second doses given at about 4 or 12 weeks. Study-level findings and limits: Vaccine-associated CD4 TCRs ranged over spike, dominating at 160-218 and 743-854. Most donors were white British, females outnumbered males, and clonal diversity was possibly underestimated. Samples come after the peak T cell response, not at day 14.

Measured with immunoSEQ multiplex PCR; TCRdb has only the in-frame clones, and not every one. The sample has roughly 150,000 clones; around nine tenths are singletons. Regarding this clone: Antigen: not known.

Germline CDR1 is LNHDA and CDR2 is SQIVND (reference sequence). Trimming took 3 bases from V and 2 from J, leaving 11 bases between them. The CDR3 sequence is 15 residues long. The starting material was peripheral blood, obtained on day 0 of AZD1222 vaccination. This TCR derives from an adult in good health. The chain links TRBV19 to TRBJ2-1, with D perhaps assigned TRBD1 or TRBD2 (5 bases each). DNA of the CDR3: TGTGCCAGTAGTATCGGGGCAGCCACCTACAATGAGCAGTTCTTC. Protein sequence: CASSIGAATYNEQFF.